This T cell receptor (beta chain) derives from a study of Ad26.COV2.S vaccination and SARS-CoV-2 variants. With regard to this clone: The antigen remains unidentified.

Treatment described: roughly 19 received Ad26.COV2.S at low or high dose, single or two shots; several received placebo; per-sample allocation not given. Sampling happened 63 days after the first vaccine or placebo injection. Within Boston, the person who donated was an adult of 18-55 years. Study findings and constraints: After vaccination, reports described spike-specific CD8+ and CD4+ T cell responses as showing substantial breadth.

TCRdb keeps only in-frame clones here, not all; method: immunoSEQ multiplex PCR. The sample has 350,000 to 550,000 clones; 80% to 90% are singletons. J lost 0 bases, V lost 3 bases, and 6 bases had no gene match. Germline V gene lookup returns CDR1 LNHDA and CDR2 SQIVND (reference sequence). The CDR3 has 19 residues. The chain recombines TRBV19 with TRBJ2-6; 12 nucleotides agree with TRBD1. The origin of this receptor is a person aged 18 to 59 who received the Ad26.COV2.S COVID-19 vaccine or a placebo. The sample here was peripheral blood, taken in a trial of Ad26.COV2.S vaccine versus placebo. The CDR3 DNA reads TGTGCCAGTAGTATGGGACAGGGGGCTTACCCCTCTGGGGCCAACGTCCTGACTTTC. Translated, it gives CASSMGQGAYPSGANVLTF.